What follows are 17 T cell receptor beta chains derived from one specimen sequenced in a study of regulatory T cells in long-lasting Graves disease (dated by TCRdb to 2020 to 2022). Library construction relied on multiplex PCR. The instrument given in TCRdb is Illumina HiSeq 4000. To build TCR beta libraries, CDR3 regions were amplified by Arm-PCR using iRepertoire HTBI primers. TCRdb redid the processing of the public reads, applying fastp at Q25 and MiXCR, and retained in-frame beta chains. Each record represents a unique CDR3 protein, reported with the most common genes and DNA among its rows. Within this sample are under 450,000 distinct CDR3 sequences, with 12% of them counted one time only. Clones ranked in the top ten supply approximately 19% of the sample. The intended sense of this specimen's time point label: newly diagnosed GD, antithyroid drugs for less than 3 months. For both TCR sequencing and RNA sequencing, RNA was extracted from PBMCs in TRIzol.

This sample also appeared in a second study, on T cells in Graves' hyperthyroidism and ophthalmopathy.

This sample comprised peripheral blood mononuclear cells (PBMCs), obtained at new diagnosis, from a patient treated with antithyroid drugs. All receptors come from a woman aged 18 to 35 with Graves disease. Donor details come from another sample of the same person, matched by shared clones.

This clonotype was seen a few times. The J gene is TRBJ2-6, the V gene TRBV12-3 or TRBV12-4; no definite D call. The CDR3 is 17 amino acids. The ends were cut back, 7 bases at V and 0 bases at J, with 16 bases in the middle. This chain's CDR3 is CASTLGRPYSGANVLTF. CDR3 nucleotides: TGTGCCAGCACCTTGGGCAGACCTTACTCTGGGGCCAACGTCCTGACTTTC.

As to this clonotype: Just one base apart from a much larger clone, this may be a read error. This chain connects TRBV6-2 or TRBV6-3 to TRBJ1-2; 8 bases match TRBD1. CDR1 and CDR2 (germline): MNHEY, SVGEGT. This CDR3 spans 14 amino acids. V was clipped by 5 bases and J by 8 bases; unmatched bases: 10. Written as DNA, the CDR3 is TGTGCCAGCAGTCGGTCCGTGACAGGGGTGGGCTACACCTTC. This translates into CASSRSVTGVGYTF.

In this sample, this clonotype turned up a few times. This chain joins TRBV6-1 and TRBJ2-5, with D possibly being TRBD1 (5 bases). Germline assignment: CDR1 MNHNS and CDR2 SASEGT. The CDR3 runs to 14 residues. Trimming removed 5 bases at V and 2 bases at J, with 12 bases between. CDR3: CASSQTAGQETQYF. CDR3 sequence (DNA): TGTGCCAGCAGTCAGACAGCAGGACAAGAGACCCAGTACTTC.

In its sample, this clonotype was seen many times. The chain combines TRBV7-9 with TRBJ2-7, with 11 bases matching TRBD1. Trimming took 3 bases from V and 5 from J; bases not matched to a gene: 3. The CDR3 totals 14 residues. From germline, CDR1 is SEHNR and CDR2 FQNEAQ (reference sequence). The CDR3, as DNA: TGTGCCAGCAGCTTGGGACAGGGGGGGCACGAGCAGTACTTC. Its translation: CASSLGQGGHEQYF.

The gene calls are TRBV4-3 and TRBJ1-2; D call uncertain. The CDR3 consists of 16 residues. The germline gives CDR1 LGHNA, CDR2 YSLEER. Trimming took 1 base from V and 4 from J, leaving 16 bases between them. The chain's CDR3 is CASSQVESLTFYGYTF. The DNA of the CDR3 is TGCGCCAGCAGCCAAGTTGAGTCCTTAACCTTCTATGGCTACACCTTC.

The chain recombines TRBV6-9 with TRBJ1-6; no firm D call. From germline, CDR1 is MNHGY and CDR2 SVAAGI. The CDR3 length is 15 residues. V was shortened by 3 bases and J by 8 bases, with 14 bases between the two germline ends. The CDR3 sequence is CASSYLGYNDSPLHF. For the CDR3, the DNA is TGTGCCAGCAGTTACCTCGGATATAATGATTCACCCCTCCACTTT.

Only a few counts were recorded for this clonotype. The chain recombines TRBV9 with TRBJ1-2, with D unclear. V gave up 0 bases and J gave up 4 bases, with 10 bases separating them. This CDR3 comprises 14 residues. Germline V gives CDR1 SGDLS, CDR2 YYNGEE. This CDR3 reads CASSVAPRGYGYTF. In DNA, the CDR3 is TGTGCCAGCAGCGTAGCCCCTCGGGGCTATGGCTACACCTTC.

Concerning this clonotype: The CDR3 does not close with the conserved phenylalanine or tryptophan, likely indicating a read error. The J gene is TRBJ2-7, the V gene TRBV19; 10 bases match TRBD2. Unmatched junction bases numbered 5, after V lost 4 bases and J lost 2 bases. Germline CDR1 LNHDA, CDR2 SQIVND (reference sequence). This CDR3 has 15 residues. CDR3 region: CASSTGTSETYEQYL. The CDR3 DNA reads TGTGCCAGTAGTACGGGGACTAGCGAGACCTACGAGCAGTACCTC.

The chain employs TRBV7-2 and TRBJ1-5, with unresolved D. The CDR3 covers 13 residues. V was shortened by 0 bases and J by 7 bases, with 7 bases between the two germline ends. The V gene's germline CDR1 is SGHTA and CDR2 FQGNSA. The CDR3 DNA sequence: TGTGCCAGCAGCTTAGCCGGCCTCCAGCCCCAGCATTTT. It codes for CASSLAGLQPQHF.

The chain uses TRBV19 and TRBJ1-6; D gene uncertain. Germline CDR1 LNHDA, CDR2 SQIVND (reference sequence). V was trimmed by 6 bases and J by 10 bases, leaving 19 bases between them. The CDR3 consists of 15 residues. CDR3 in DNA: TGTGCCAGTAGCATTACAGCCAACCAGAGGTCACCCCTCCACTTT. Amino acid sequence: CASSITANQRSPLHF. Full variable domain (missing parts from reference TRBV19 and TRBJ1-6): DGGITQSPKYLFRKEGQNVTLSCEQNLNHDAMYWYRQDPGQGLRLIYYSQIVNDFQKGDIAEGYSVSREKKESFPLTVTSAQKNPTAFYLCASSITANQRSPLHFGNGTRLTVT.

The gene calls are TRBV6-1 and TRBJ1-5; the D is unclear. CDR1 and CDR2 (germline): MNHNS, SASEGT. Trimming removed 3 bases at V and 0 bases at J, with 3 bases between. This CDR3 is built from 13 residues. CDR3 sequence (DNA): TGTGCCAGCAGTGATCATAGCAATCAGCCCCAGCATTTT. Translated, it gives CASSDHSNQPQHF.

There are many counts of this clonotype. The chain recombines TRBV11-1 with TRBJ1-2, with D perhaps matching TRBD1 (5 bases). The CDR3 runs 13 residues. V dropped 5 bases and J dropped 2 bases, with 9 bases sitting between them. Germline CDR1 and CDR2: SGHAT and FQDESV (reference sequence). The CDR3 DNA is TGTGCCAGCAGCCCGACAGAGAACTATGGCTACACCTTC. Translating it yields CASSPTENYGYTF.

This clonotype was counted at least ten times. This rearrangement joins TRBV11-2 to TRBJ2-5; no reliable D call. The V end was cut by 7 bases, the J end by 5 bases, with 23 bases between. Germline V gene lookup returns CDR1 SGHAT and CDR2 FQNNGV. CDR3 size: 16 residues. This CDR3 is CASTPFGWMGRETQYF. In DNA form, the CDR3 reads TGTGCCAGCACTCCCTTTGGGTGGATGGGCCGTGAGACCCAGTACTTC.

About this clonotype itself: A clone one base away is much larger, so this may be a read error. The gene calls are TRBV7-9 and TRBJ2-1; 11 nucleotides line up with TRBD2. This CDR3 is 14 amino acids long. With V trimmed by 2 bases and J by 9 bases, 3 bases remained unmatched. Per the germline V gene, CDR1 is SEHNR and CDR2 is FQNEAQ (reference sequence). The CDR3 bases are TGTGCCAGCAGCTTACGACTAGCGGGGAGTGAGCAGTTCTTC. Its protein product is CASSLRLAGSEQFF.

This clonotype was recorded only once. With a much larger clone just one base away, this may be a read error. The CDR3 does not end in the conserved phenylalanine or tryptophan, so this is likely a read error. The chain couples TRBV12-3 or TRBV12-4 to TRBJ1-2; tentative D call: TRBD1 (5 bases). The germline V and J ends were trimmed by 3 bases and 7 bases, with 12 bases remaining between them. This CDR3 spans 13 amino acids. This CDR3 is CASSFAGSSGYTL. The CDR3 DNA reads TGTGCCAGCAGTTTCGCAGGGTCCTCTGGCTACACCCTC.

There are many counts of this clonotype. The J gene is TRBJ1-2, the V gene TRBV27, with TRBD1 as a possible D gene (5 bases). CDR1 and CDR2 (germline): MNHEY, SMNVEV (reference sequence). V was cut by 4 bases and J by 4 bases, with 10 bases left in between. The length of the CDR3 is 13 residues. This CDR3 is CASSSAGRYGYTF. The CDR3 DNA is TGTGCCAGCAGTTCGGCAGGGCGCTATGGCTACACCTTC.

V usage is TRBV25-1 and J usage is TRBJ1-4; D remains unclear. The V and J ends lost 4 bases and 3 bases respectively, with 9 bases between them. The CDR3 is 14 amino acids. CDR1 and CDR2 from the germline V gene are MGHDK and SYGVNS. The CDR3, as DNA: TGTGCCAGCAGTGTTCTGGGTTCTAATGAAAAACTGTTTTTT. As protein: CASSVLGSNEKLFF.